This TCR beta chain was captured in a study of immune heterogeneity within non-small cell lung tumors. In its sample, this clonotype was seen once. Amplification of TCR beta CDR3 was performed by multiplex PCR with 32 V and 13 J primers. TCRdb recomputed calls from the multiplex PCR reads with MiXCR, one row per CDR3 protein. The sample yields 12,000 to 15,000 distinct CDR3 sequences, approximately 30% seen once. V gave up 3 bases and J gave up 5 bases; unmatched junction bases: 0. This CDR3 is built from 15 residues. Looked up from germline, CDR1 is MGHRA and CDR2 is YSYEKL. Bulk tumor genomic DNA (approximately 600 ng per sample) served as template. Every primary tumor yielded several biopsies, spaced far apart, that were taken during surgery. Curative surgery was undertaken by patients, who had untreated, newly diagnosed non-small cell lung cancer.

The chain links TRBV4-1 to TRBJ2-3; 15 bases line up with TRBD2. Specimen: lung tumor tissue. This receptor was obtained from a woman between 45 and 60 years old with non-small cell lung cancer. The CDR3 is CASSQGLAGGDTQYF. The CDR3 nucleotides are TGCGCCAGCAGCCAGGGACTAGCGGGAGGAGATACGCAGTATTTT.